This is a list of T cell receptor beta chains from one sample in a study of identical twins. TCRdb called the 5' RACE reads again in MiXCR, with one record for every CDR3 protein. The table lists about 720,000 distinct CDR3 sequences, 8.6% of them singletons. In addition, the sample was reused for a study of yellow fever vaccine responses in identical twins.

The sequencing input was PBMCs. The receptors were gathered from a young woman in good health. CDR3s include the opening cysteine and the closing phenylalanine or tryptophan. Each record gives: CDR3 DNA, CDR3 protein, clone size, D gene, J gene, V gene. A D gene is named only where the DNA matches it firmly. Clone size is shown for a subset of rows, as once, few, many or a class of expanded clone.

TGCAGCGTTGAGCACCCGGGACAGGGGTTTAATGAGCAGTTCTTC,CSVEHPGQGFNEQFF,many,TRBD1,TRBJ2-1,TRBV29-1
TGTGCCAGCAGCCCGACTAGTATTACACAAGAGACCCAGTACTTC,CASSPTSITQETQYF,many,NA,TRBJ2-5,TRBV12-3/TRBV12-4
TGCGCCAGCAGCCTCCGGAGGTCCACCTCCGACGAGCAGTACTTC,CASSLRRSTSDEQYF,NA,NA,TRBJ2-7,TRBV4-3
TGTGCCAGCAGCCAAGGCGGGCAGGGCAATGAGCAGTTCTTC,CASSQGGQGNEQFF,few,NA,TRBJ2-1,TRBV3-1
TGTGCCAGCAGCTTAGAGGTTGCAGACTACAATGAGCAGTTCTTC,CASSLEVADYNEQFF,few,NA,TRBJ2-1,TRBV7-9
TGCGCCAGCAGCCCCGAGCGGATTAACTACGAGCAGTACTTC,CASSPERINYEQYF,few,NA,TRBJ2-7,TRBV5-1
TGCGCCAGCAGCTTGGGAGCTGACACACAGACTACGCAGTATTTT,CASSLGADTQTTQYF,NA,NA,TRBJ2-3,TRBV5-1
TGCAGTGCTAGGCTACAGGGGTCGTCCGGGGAGCTGTTTTTT,CSARLQGSSGELFF,NA,TRBD1,TRBJ2-2,TRBV20-1
TGTGCCAGCAGCGGACTAGCGGGGGGAGAGACCCAGTACTTC,CASSGLAGGETQYF,few,TRBD2,TRBJ2-5,TRBV27
TGTGCCAGCAGCTTAGCGGCGGGGGCTTGGACCCAGTACTTC,CASSLAAGAWTQYF,many,NA,TRBJ2-5,TRBV7-8
TGTGCCAGCAGCCAAGACCCGACAGGGTTCGGCGAGCAGTACTTC,CASSQDPTGFGEQYF,few,TRBD1,TRBJ2-7,TRBV3-1
TGTGCCACCAGCAGCGAGGACGGGATCAGGAGATACAATGAGCAGTTCTTC,CATSSEDGIRRYNEQFF,NA,NA,TRBJ2-1,TRBV15
TGTGCCAGCAGTGGACGGGACAGTGCTAACTATGGCTACACCTTC,CASSGRDSANYGYTF,many,TRBD1,TRBJ1-2,TRBV27
TGTGCCAGCAGTCCGACAGTTTCCTACGAGCAGTACTTC,CASSPTVSYEQYF,many,NA,TRBJ2-7,TRBV6-1
TGCGCCAGCAGCCTAAGGACGCATCAAGAGACCCAGTACTTC,CASSLRTHQETQYF,NA,NA,TRBJ2-5,TRBV4-1
TGCAGTGCTACTCCGGGACTAGAGACCCAGTACTTC,CSATPGLETQYF,NA,NA,TRBJ2-5,TRBV20-1
TGTGCCACCAGAGGCGGGACAGGGAACACCGGGGAGCTGTTTTTT,CATRGGTGNTGELFF,NA,TRBD1,TRBJ2-2,TRBV15
TGCAGTGCTTTTGGGACTAGCGGGGGAGCTAGCACAGATACGCAGTATTTT,CSAFGTSGGASTDTQYF,many,TRBD2,TRBJ2-3,TRBV20-1
TGTGCCAGCAGTGAATTCGCGGGGCTTGGAGGCACAGATACGCAGTATTTT,CASSEFAGLGGTDTQYF,NA,NA,TRBJ2-3,TRBV25-1
TGTGCCAGTATGAATATAGCGGGGGCAACCTTCACAGATACGCAGTATTTT,CASMNIAGATFTDTQYF,NA,TRBD2,TRBJ2-3,TRBV7-2
TGTGCCAGCAGCCCTCCCCCGACTGATAGGAACATTCAGTACTTC,CASSPPPTDRNIQYF,few,NA,TRBJ2-4,TRBV4-2
TGTGCCAGCAGCACGGGACAGGTGCTTGTGGGCAATCAGCCCCAGCATTTT,CASSTGQVLVGNQPQHF,NA,TRBD1,TRBJ1-5,TRBV5-5
TGTGCCAGCAGCCAAGAAAGCCTAGCGGGGGACAATGAGCAGTTCTTC,CASSQESLAGDNEQFF,few,TRBD2,TRBJ2-1,TRBV3-1
TGTGCCAGCAGTGAGGGACTAGCGGGAGGGCCAGGAGATACGCAGTATTTT,CASSEGLAGGPGDTQYF,many,TRBD2,TRBJ2-3,TRBV2
TGCGCCAGCAGCTTGTTTCCACAAGGGTCCAACGAGCAGTACTTC,CASSLFPQGSNEQYF,few,NA,TRBJ2-7,TRBV5-1
TGTGCCAGCAGTCGACAGGGGGCGACCGGGGAGCTGTTTTTT,CASSRQGATGELFF,many,TRBD1,TRBJ2-2,TRBV12-3/TRBV12-4
TGTGCCAGCAGCGTAGCCGGGACCAAGGCCGGGGAGCTGTTTTTT,CASSVAGTKAGELFF,few,NA,TRBJ2-2,TRBV9
TGTGCCAGCAGCTTGAACCGGGACATTCAGTACTTC,CASSLNRDIQYF,many,NA,TRBJ2-4,TRBV7-9
TGTGCCAGCTCACCACCGGTGTCGGGGACAGAACTCTACGAGCAGTACTTC,CASSPPVSGTELYEQYF,few,TRBD1,TRBJ2-7,TRBV18
TGCGCCAGCAGCTTGGGACCCGGGGAGCTGTTTTTT,CASSLGPGELFF,many,NA,TRBJ2-2,TRBV5-1
TGCGCCAGCAGCCGGAATAGCGGAGGGATGAACACCGGGGAGCTGTTTTTT,CASSRNSGGMNTGELFF,many,NA,TRBJ2-2,TRBV5-1
TGCAATACAGCCTCGTCCTACAATGAGCAGTTCTTC,CNTASSYNEQFF,few,NA,TRBJ2-1,TRBV29-1
TGTGCCAGCAGTCCCCGTTTGAATCAGCCCCAGCATTTT,CASSPRLNQPQHF,few,NA,TRBJ1-5,TRBV28
TGTGCCAGCAGTGAAGTTGGTAGCGGGAGTTTTACAGATACGCAGTATTTT,CASSEVGSGSFTDTQYF,few,TRBD2,TRBJ2-3,TRBV2
TGTGCCAGCAGTCCCGCATGGGGCAGAAAGACCCAGTACTTC,CASSPAWGRKTQYF,many,NA,TRBJ2-5,TRBV12-3/TRBV12-4
TGTGCCAGCAGCCCACAGGGAGCAGGCGCAGATACGCAGTATTTT,CASSPQGAGADTQYF,NA,NA,TRBJ2-3,TRBV7-3
TGCAGCGTTGTCGCGGTTAACTATGGCTACACCTTC,CSVVAVNYGYTF,NA,NA,TRBJ1-2,TRBV29-1
TGTGCCAGCTCACTGCGGACAGGGGAAAACGAGCAGTACTTC,CASSLRTGENEQYF,NA,TRBD1,TRBJ2-7,TRBV18
TGTGCCAGCAGCCGAACGGATGAAAAACTGTTTTTT,CASSRTDEKLFF,many,NA,TRBJ1-4,TRBV12-3/TRBV12-4
TGTGCCAGCAGCTTATCAGGGGCTGAGGTAGATACGCAGTATTTT,CASSLSGAEVDTQYF,few,NA,TRBJ2-3,TRBV7-2
TGTGCCAGCAGCGTCACGGACACCGGGGAGCTGTTTTTT,CASSVTDTGELFF,few,NA,TRBJ2-2,TRBV5-4
TGTGCCAGCAGCTTAGCAAGCGGTGAAAAGACCCAGTACTTC,CASSLASGEKTQYF,few,NA,TRBJ2-5,TRBV7-2
TGTGCCAGCAGCAATAGCGGGGGGGCTTACAATGAGCAGTTCTTC,CASSNSGGAYNEQFF,NA,TRBD2,TRBJ2-1,TRBV7-3
TGTGCCATGGGCCCCGGGTTCCTCGGGGAGCTGTTTTTT,CAMGPGFLGELFF,NA,NA,TRBJ2-2,TRBV5-6
TGTGCCAGCAGCAGAAAACAGGGGTGGGCTGAAGCTTTCTTT,CASSRKQGWAEAFF,many,NA,TRBJ1-1,TRBV21-1